This T cell receptor (beta chain) was found in a study of early T cells in non-severe SARS-CoV-2 infection. Overall study: Bulk RNA from unsorted whole blood was sequenced; chains were unpaired.

General study findings and limits: In VDJdb matching, anti-spike CD8 responses were favored while private and CD4 specificities went missing.

Many counts were recorded for this clonotype. As yet, its antigen is unknown. V shed 4 bases and J 4 bases; nucleotides not matched to a gene: 10. Germline lookup yields CDR1 SGHTA and CDR2 FQGTGA. CDR3 length equals 16 residues. Individual cDNA molecules received unique molecular identifiers. MiXCR, run by TCRdb on the 5' RACE reads, gives a single entry per CDR3 protein. The repertoire includes tens of thousands of distinct CDR3 sequences, 5.8% of them detected once, and less than 8.5% sits in the top ten. The TCR originated in an adult who was a healthcare worker with PCR-confirmed SARS-CoV-2 infection or an uninfected control (not recorded which). Sequences were obtained from whole blood. The gene calls are TRBV7-3 and TRBJ2-5; TRBD2 agrees at 9 bases. The CDR3 DNA follows: TGTGCCAGCAGCTCCTTTTCTAGCGGGGTCGGAGAGACCCAGTACTTC. It is translated as CASSSFSSGVGETQYF.